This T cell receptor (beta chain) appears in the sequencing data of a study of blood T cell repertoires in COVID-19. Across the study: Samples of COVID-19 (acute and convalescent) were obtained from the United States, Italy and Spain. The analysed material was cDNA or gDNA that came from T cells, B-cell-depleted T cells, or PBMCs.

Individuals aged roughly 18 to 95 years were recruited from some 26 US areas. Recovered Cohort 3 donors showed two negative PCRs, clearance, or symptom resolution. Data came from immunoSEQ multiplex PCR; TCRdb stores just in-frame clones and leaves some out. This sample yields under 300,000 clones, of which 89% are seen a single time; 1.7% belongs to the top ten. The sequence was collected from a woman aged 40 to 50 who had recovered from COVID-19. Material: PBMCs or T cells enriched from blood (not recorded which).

Written as DNA, the CDR3 is TGTGCCAGCAGCCTCAGGCAGGGGCGAGTGAACACTGAAGCTTTCTTT. The encoded protein is CASSLRQGRVNTEAFF. The genes are TRBV4-2 and TRBJ1-1; D is possibly TRBD1 (6 bases). Germline V CDR1 and CDR2: LGHNA, YNFKEQ. The CDR3 totals 16 residues. The ends were cut back, 4 bases at V and 0 bases at J, with 15 bases in the middle.